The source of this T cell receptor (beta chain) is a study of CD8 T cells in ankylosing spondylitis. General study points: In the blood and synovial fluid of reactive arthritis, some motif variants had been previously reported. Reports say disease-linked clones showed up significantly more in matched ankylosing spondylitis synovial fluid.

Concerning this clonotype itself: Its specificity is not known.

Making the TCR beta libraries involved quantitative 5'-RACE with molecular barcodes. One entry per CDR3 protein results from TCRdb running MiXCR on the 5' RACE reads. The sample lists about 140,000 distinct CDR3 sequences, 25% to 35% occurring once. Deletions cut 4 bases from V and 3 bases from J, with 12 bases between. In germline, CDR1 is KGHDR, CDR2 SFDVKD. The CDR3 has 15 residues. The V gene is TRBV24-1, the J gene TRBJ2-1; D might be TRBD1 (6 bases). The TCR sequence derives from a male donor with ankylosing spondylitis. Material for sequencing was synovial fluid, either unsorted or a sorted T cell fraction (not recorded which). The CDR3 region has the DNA TGTGCCACCAGTGAGTGGCAGGGGCTCTACAATGAGCAGTTCTTC. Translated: CATSEWQGLYNEQFF.